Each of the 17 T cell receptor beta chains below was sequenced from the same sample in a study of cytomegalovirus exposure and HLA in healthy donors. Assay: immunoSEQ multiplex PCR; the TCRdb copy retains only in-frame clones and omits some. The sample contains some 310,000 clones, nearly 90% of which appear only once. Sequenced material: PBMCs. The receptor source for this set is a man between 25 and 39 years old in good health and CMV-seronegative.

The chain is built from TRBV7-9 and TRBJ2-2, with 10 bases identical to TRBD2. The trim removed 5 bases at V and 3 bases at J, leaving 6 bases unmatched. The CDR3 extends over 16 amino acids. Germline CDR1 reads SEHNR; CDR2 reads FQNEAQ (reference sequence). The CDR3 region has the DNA TGTGCCAGCAGCCAAACCCTAGCGGGGGACACCGGGGAGCTGTTTTTT. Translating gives CASSQTLAGDTGELFF.

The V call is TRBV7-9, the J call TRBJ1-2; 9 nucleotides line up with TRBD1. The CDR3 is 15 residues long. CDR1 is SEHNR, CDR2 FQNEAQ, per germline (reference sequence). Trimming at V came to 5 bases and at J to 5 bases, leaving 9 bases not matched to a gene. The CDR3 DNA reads TGTGCCAGCAGCCCACCGGGACAGGGAGAATATGGCTACACCTTC. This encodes CASSPPGQGEYGYTF.

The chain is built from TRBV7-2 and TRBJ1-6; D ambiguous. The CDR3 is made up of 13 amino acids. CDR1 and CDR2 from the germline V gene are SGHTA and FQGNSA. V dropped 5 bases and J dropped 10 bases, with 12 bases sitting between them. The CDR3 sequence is CASSDDTLSPLHF. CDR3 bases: TGTGCCAGCAGCGATGACACGCTATCACCCCTCCACTTT. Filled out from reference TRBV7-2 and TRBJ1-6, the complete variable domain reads GAGVSQSPSNKVTEKGKDVELRCDPISGHTALYWYRQSLGQGLEFLIYFQGNSAPDKSGLPSDRFSAERTGGSVSTLTIQRTQQEDSAVYLCASSDDTLSPLHFGNGTRLTVT.

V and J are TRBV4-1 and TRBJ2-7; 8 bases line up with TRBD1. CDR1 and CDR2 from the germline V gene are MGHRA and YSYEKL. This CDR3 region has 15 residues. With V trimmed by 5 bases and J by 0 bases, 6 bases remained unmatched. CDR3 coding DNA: TGCGCCAGCAGCTCAGGACAGGGTAGCTCCTACGAGCAGTACTTC. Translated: CASSSGQGSSYEQYF.

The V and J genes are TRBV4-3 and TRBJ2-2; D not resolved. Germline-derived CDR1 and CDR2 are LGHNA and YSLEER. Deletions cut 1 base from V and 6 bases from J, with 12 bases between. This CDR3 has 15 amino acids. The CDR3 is CASSQVFLDPGELFF. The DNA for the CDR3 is TGCGCCAGCAGCCAAGTTTTCCTAGATCCCGGGGAGCTGTTTTTT.

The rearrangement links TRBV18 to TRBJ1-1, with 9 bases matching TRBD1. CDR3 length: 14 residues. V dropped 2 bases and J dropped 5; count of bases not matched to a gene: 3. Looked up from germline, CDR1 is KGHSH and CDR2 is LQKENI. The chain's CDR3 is CASSPTGGRTEAFF. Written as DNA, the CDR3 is TGTGCCAGCTCACCAACAGGGGGCAGGACTGAAGCTTTCTTT. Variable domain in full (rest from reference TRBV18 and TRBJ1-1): NAGVMQNPRHLVRRRGQEARLRCSPMKGHSHVYWYRQLPEEGLKFMVYLQKENIIDESGMPKERFSAEFPKEGPSILRIQQVVRGDSAAYFCASSPTGGRTEAFFGQGTRLTVV.

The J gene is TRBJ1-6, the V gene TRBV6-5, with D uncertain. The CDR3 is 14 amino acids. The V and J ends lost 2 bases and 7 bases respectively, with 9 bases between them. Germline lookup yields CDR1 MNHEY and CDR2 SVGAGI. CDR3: CASSYQEWNSPLHF. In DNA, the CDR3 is TGTGCCAGCAGTTACCAGGAATGGAATTCACCCCTCCACTTT.

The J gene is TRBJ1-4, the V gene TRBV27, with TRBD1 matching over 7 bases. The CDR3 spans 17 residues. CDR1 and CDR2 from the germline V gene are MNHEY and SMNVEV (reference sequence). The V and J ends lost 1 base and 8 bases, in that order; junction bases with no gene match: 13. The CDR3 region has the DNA TGTGCCAGCAGTTTATTGGGTCCCGGGACAGTCCTAGAAAAACTGTTTTTT. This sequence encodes CASSLLGPGTVLEKLFF.

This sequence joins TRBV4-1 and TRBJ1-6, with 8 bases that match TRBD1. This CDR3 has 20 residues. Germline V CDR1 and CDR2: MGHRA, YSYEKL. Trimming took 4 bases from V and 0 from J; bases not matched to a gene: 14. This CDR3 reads CASSLLTGTGSSSYNSPLHF. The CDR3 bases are TGCGCCAGCAGCCTTTTGACCGGGACAGGCTCGAGCTCCTATAATTCACCCCTCCACTTT.

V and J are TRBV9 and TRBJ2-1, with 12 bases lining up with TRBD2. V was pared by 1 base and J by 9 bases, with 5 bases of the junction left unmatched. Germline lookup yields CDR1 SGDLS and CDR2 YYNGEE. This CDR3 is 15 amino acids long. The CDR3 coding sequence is TGTGCCAGCAGCGTACTAGCGGGGGGGCCGTCTGAGCAGTTCTTC. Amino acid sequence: CASSVLAGGPSEQFF. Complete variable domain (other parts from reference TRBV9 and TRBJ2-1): DSGVTQTPKHLITATGQRVTLRCSPRSGDLSVYWYQQSLDQGLQFLIQYYNGEERAKGNILERFSAQQFPDLHSELNLSSLELGDSALYFCASSVLAGGPSEQFFGPGTRLTVL.

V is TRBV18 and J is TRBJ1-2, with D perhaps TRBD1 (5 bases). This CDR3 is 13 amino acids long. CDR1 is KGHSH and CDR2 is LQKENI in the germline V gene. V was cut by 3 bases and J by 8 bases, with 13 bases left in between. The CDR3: CASSPGGKLGYTF. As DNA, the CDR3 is TGTGCCAGCTCACCGGGGGGGAAGTTGGGCTACACCTTC. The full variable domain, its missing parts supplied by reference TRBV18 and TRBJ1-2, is NAGVMQNPRHLVRRRGQEARLRCSPMKGHSHVYWYRQLPEEGLKFMVYLQKENIIDESGMPKERFSAEFPKEGPSILRIQQVVRGDSAAYFCASSPGGKLGYTFGSGTRLTVV.

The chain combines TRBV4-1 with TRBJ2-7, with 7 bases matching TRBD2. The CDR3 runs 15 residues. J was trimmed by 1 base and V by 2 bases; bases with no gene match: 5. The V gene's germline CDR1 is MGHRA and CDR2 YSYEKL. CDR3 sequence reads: CASSQWAGESYEQYF. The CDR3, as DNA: TGCGCCAGCAGCCAATGGGCGGGGGAGTCCTACGAGCAGTACTTC.

CDR3 coding DNA: TGTGCCAGCAGCTTAATAACAGGGGACTATGGCTACACCTTC. Amino acids: CASSLITGDYGYTF. This sequence joins TRBV7-9 and TRBJ1-2; 7 positions match TRBD1. Germline V gene data show CDR1 as SEHNR and CDR2 as FQNEAQ (reference sequence). The CDR3 covers 14 residues. V lost 2 bases and J lost 3; bases outside the gene matches: 3. Complete variable domain (other parts from reference TRBV7-9 and TRBJ1-2): DTGVSQNPRHKITKRGQNVTFRCDPISEHNRLYWYRQTLGQGPEFLTYFQNEAQLEKSRLLSDRFSAERPKGSFSTLEIQRTEQGDSAMYLCASSLITGDYGYTFGSGTRLTVV.

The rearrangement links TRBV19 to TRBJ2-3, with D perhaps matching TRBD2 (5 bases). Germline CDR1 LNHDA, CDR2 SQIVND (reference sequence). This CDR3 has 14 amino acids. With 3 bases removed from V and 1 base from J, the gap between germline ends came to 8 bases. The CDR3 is CASSIRRGTDTQYF. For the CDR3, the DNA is TGTGCCAGTAGTATCAGGCGGGGCACAGATACGCAGTATTTT. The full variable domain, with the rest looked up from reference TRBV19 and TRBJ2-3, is DGGITQSPKYLFRKEGQNVTLSCEQNLNHDAMYWYRQDPGQGLRLIYYSQIVNDFQKGDIAEGYSVSREKKESFPLTVTSAQKNPTAFYLCASSIRRGTDTQYFGPGTRLTVL.

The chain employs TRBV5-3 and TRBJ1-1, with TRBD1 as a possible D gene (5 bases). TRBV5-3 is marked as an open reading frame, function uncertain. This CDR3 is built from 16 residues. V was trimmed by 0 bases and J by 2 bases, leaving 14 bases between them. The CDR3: CARSLVHSRGNTEAFF. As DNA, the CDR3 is TGTGCCAGAAGCTTGGTTCATTCTAGGGGAAACACTGAAGCTTTCTTT.

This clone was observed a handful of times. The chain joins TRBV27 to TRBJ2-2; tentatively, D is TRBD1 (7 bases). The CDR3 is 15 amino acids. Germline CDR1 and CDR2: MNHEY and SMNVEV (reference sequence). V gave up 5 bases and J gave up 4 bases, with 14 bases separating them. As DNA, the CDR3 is TGTGCCAGCAGTCCCCGGCAGGGGGGCACCGGGGAGCTGTTTTTT. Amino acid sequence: CASSPRQGGTGELFF.

CDR3 sequence reads: CASSLPSGEPNTGELFF. CDR3 sequence (DNA): TGTGCCAGCAGCTTACCTAGCGGGGAGCCGAACACCGGGGAGCTGTTTTTT. The chain links TRBV7-9 to TRBJ2-2; the match to TRBD2 covers 9 bases. Losses at the gene ends were 2 bases for V and 0 bases for J; bases not matched to a gene: 4. In germline, CDR1 is SEHNR, CDR2 FQNEAQ (reference sequence). The CDR3 extends over 17 amino acids.